The rows below give T cell receptor beta chains drawn from one sample of a study of CD8+ T cells in alopecia areata. Using immunoSEQ multiplex PCR, the repertoire was profiled, and TCRdb retains in-frame clones only, with some absent. The sample yields some 170,000 clones, around 64% seen once. The sample consisted of CD8+ T cells sorted from blood, taken at week 0. These receptors all stem from a human donor with alopecia areata. Each CDR3 is given with its conserved first and last residue. D genes are given only for firm matches. Rows give clone size only sometimes, using once, few, many, or a class for an expanded clone.

V gene	clone size	J gene	D gene	CDR3 protein	CDR3 DNA
TRBV7-9	NA	TRBJ2-5	NA	CASSRAGQETQYF	TGTGCCAGCAGTCGCGCCGGGCAAGAGACCCAGTACTTC
TRBV15	NA	TRBJ1-5	NA	CATSMPTSNQPQHF	TGTGCCACCAGCATGCCGACTAGCAATCAGCCCCAGCATTTT
TRBV2	NA	TRBJ1-1	NA	CASNELGANTEAFF	TGTGCCAGCAACGAACTGGGGGCGAACACTGAAGCTTTCTTT
TRBV5-1	NA	TRBJ2-3	NA	CASSFSQTFTDTQYF	TGCGCCAGCAGCTTCTCACAGACTTTCACAGATACGCAGTATTTT
TRBV5-5	few	TRBJ2-3	NA	CASSPTPPDTQYF	TGTGCCAGCAGCCCGACCCCCCCAGATACGCAGTATTTT
TRBV2	NA	TRBJ2-3	TRBD2	CASSSLAGGLTDTQYF	TGTGCCAGCAGTTCCCTAGCGGGGGGCCTCACAGATACGCAGTATTTT
TRBV19	NA	TRBJ2-3	TRBD1	CASSMTGGRRDTQYF	TGTGCCAGTAGTATGACAGGGGGCCGAAGAGATACGCAGTATTTT
TRBV7-2	NA	TRBJ2-2	NA	CASSYNRAPNTGELFF	TGTGCCAGCAGCTACAACCGGGCTCCGAACACCGGGGAGCTGTTTTTT
TRBV29-1	NA	TRBJ1-2	NA	CSVEDMVTVNYGYTF	TGCAGCGTTGAAGATATGGTGACAGTTAACTATGGCTACACCTTC
TRBV6-5	NA	TRBJ1-2	NA	CASSYAGTRGRYGYTF	TGTGCCAGCAGTTACGCTGGGACCAGGGGCCGATATGGCTACACCTTC
TRBV7-7	NA	TRBJ2-7	NA	CASSLALGYEQYF	TGTGCTAGCAGCTTAGCGCTGGGATACGAGCAGTACTTC
TRBV11-2	NA	TRBJ2-5	TRBD2	CASSLGGGGNF	TGTGCCAGCAGCTTAGGTGGGGGGGGAAACTTC
TRBV5-6	NA	TRBJ2-5	NA	CASSLAGLPFSQQQETQYF	TGTGCCAGCAGTTTGGCCGGACTCCCATTTTCCCAACAGCAAGAGACCCAGTACTTC
TRBV5-6	few	TRBJ2-7	NA	CASSSYVQGYEQYF	TGTGCCAGCAGCTCCTACGTACAGGGTTACGAGCAGTACTTC
TRBV13	few	TRBJ2-7	TRBD1	CASSSDGQGNVPYEQYF	TGTGCCAGCAGCTCCGACGGACAGGGAAATGTTCCCTACGAGCAGTACTTC
TRBV19	NA	TRBJ1-2	NA	CASSIGNSGYTF	TGTGCCAGTAGTATCGGCAACTCTGGCTACACCTTC
TRBV29-1	NA	TRBJ2-2	TRBD1	CSVEDSPPGQIGELFF	TGCAGCGTTGAAGATTCGCCTCCGGGACAGATCGGGGAGCTGTTTTTT
TRBV29-1	NA	TRBJ1-2	NA	CSVEAAYYGYTF	TGCAGCGTTGAGGCAGCTTACTATGGCTACACCTTC
TRBV5-6	few	TRBJ2-5	NA	CASRGLGPETQYF	TGTGCCAGCAGGGGACTGGGCCCGGAGACCCAGTACTTC
TRBV2	NA	TRBJ2-7	NA	CASSDSEYEQYF	TGTGCCAGCAGTGATTCCGAGTACGAGCAGTACTTC
TRBV29-1	NA	TRBJ1-1	NA	CSVEGGMNTEAFF	TGCAGCGTTGAGGGCGGAATGAACACTGAAGCTTTCTTT
TRBV4-2	NA	TRBJ2-5	TRBD1	CASSPATGAMEETQYF	TGTGCCAGCAGCCCCGCCACAGGGGCCATGGAAGAGACCCAGTACTTC
TRBV2	NA	TRBJ2-7	NA	CASSEYRPYEQYF	TGTGCCAGCAGTGAATACAGACCCTACGAGCAGTACTTC
TRBV5-1	NA	TRBJ2-5	TRBD1	CASSLQGGYQETQYF	TGCGCCAGCAGCTTACAGGGGGGATACCAAGAGACCCAGTACTTC
TRBV10-3	NA	TRBJ2-2	NA	CAISGRTGELFF	TGTGCCATCAGTGGGAGGACCGGGGAGCTGTTTTTT
TRBV12-5	NA	TRBJ2-7	TRBD2	CASGLVPTGGRAGGRPYEQYF	TGTGCTAGTGGTTTGGTACCAACGGGCGGCCGGGCGGGGGGCCGACCCTACGAGCAGTACTTC
TRBV27	NA	TRBJ2-2	TRBD2	CASRSPAGPNTGELFF	TGTGCCAGCAGGAGCCCAGCGGGGCCGAACACCGGGGAGCTGTTTTTT
TRBV27	NA	TRBJ2-5	NA	CARRSGPFFQETQYF	TGTGCCAGGAGGTCCGGGCCCTTCTTCCAAGAGACCCAGTACTTC
TRBV29-1	NA	TRBJ1-1	NA	CSATTGNTEAFF	TGCAGCGCGACTACAGGGAACACTGAAGCTTTCTTT
TRBV7-9	NA	TRBJ1-6	TRBD1	CASSFSDRDSPLHF	TGTGCCAGCAGCTTCTCGGACAGGGACTCACCCCTCCACTTT
TRBV14	NA	TRBJ2-1	NA	CASTNGGEQFF	TGTGCCAGTACGAACGGTGGAGAGCAGTTCTTC
TRBV9	NA	TRBJ1-1	NA	CASGGPGRNTEAFF	TGTGCCAGCGGGGGGCCGGGTAGGAACACTGAAGCTTTCTTT
TRBV29-1	few	TRBJ2-7	NA	CSVEEGGTASYEQYF	TGCAGCGTTGAAGAAGGGGGGACAGCCTCCTACGAGCAGTACTTC
TRBV2	NA	TRBJ2-1	TRBD2	CASRGRGQFF	TGTGCCAGCAGGGGGAGGGGGCAGTTCTTC
TRBV7-9	NA	TRBJ2-1	NA	CASPDSNEQFF	TGTGCCAGCCCAGATAGCAATGAGCAGTTCTTC
TRBV7-8	NA	TRBJ2-7	NA	CASSLEVSGYEQYF	TGTGCCAGCAGCTTAGAGGTGTCCGGGTACGAGCAGTACTTC
TRBV30	NA	TRBJ2-1	NA	CAWGGGAYNEQFF	TGTGCCTGGGGCGGGGGCGCCTACAATGAGCAGTTCTTC
TRBV5-1	few	TRBJ2-7	TRBD1	CASSLGQGAYEQYF	TGCGCCAGCAGCTTGGGACAGGGGGCCTACGAGCAGTACTTC
TRBV13	NA	TRBJ2-5	NA	CASSPTVQETQYF	TGTGCCAGCAGCCCCACTGTACAAGAGACCCAGTACTTC
TRBV30	NA	TRBJ2-1	NA	CAWRVDKSSYNEQFF	TGTGCCTGGAGGGTTGACAAGAGCTCCTACAATGAGCAGTTCTTC
TRBV5-6	NA	TRBJ2-1	TRBD1	CASSQGGFDYNEQFF	TGTGCCAGCAGCCAAGGGGGCTTTGATTACAATGAGCAGTTCTTC
TRBV4-1	NA	TRBJ2-1	TRBD2	CASSELAGGGFNEQFF	TGCGCCAGCAGCGAACTAGCGGGGGGGGGTTTTAATGAGCAGTTCTTC
TRBV25-1	NA	TRBJ2-1	TRBD2	CASSEGTSAAEQFF	TGTGCCAGCAGTGAGGGGACTAGCGCTGCAGAGCAGTTCTTC
TRBV30	NA	TRBJ2-7	NA	CAWSANSYEQYF	TGTGCCTGGAGTGCTAACAGCTACGAGCAGTACTTC
TRBV29-1	NA	TRBJ1-2	NA	CSAFTAANYGYTF	TGCAGCGCATTCACAGCTGCTAACTATGGCTACACCTTC
TRBV5-1	NA	TRBJ2-3	TRBD1	CASSWRTGTDTQYF	TGCGCCAGCAGCTGGCGGACAGGGACAGATACGCAGTATTTT
TRBV13	few	TRBJ2-1	NA	CASSSRRNEQFF	TGTGCCAGCAGCTCCAGGAGAAATGAGCAGTTCTTC
TRBV30	once	TRBJ2-7	NA	CACRASYEQYF	TGTGCCTGTAGGGCCTCCTACGAGCAGTACTTC
TRBV7-8	NA	TRBJ1-4	NA	CASSVQGSNEKLFF	TGTGCCAGCAGCGTACAGGGTTCAAATGAAAAACTGTTTTTT
TRBV2	NA	TRBJ1-5	NA	CASQAGKSNQPQHF	TGTGCCAGCCAGGCCGGGAAAAGCAATCAGCCCCAGCATTTT